These 3 T cell receptor beta chains originate from one sample sequenced in a study of radiotherapy plus CTLA-4 blockade in lung cancer. Assay used: immunoSEQ multiplex PCR; TCRdb lists only in-frame clones, some missing. The profile covers about 48,000 clones, with less than 90% appearing a single time and 15% to 20% taken by the ten largest. The sample here was peripheral blood, taken from a patient treated with radiotherapy plus ipilimumab. Receptor source: a human donor with non-small cell lung cancer that progressed on radiotherapy plus ipilimumab. Some clones in this sample may be carry-over from other donors' samples.

The V gene is TRBV5-6, the J gene TRBJ2-7; TRBD2 matches at 12 bases. Germline assignment: CDR1 SGHDT and CDR2 YYEEEE. This CDR3 contains 17 residues. V lost 4 bases, J lost 1 base, and 9 bases stayed unmatched. The CDR3 here is CASSPARGLAGSYEQYF. The CDR3 DNA reads TGTGCCAGCAGCCCGGCCCGAGGACTAGCGGGGTCCTACGAGCAGTACTTC.

The gene calls are TRBV4-3 and TRBJ1-2; the D gene is possibly TRBD1 (5 bases). Germline V gives CDR1 LGHNA, CDR2 YSLEER. The CDR3 totals 15 residues. The germline V and J ends were trimmed by 3 bases and 0 bases, with 11 bases remaining between them. DNA for the CDR3: TGCGCCAGCAGCCAGCAACAGGTGACTAACTATGGCTACACCTTC. Translating it yields CASSQQQVTNYGYTF.

The V gene is TRBV6-6, the J gene TRBJ2-3; 7 bases agree with TRBD1. Unmatched junction bases numbered 10, after V lost 6 bases and J lost 1 base. Germline CDR1 MNHNY, CDR2 SVGAGI (reference sequence). The CDR3 loop spans 16 amino acids. The CDR3 is CASRTGTASGTDTQYF. CDR3 sequence (DNA): TGTGCCAGCAGAACCGGGACAGCCTCTGGCACAGATACGCAGTATTTT.